This T cell receptor (beta chain) was recovered during a study of OX40 agonist ivuxolimab in advanced cancers. The assay was immunoSEQ multiplex PCR, and TCRdb's table has in-frame clones only and misses some. The repertoire includes tens of thousands of clones, about 87% of them detected once, and more than 4% sits in the top ten. V was cut by 0 bases and J by 3 bases, with 12 bases left in between. CDR3 length: 15 amino acids. Germline values: CDR1 MNHNY, CDR2 SVGAGI (reference sequence). The chain joins TRBV6-6 to TRBJ2-7, with D perhaps TRBD1 (6 bases). The receptor comes from an adult with an advanced solid tumor such as melanoma, head and neck, liver or kidney cancer. The sample was CD4+ or CD8+ T cells sorted from blood, taken in a trial of the OX40 agonist ivuxolimab. The CDR3 region is CASSYSNRVGYEQYF. The DNA for the CDR3 is TGTGCCAGCAGTTACTCGAACAGGGTGGGCTACGAGCAGTACTTC.